This passage covers 26 T cell receptor beta chains from one sample sequenced in a study of CD8 T cells in Susac syndrome. The RNA input was about 0.45 to 1 ug, and it was reverse transcribed with random hexamers. A single record per CDR3 protein comes from TCRdb applying MiXCR to the immunoSEQ multiplex PCR reads. The table lists some 120,000 distinct CDR3 sequences, about 95% of them singletons, with around 0.21% in the top ten. The sequencing input was CD8+ T cells from PBMCs. The receptors here all came from a human donor with Susac syndrome.

The V call is TRBV7-8, the J call TRBJ2-5; D gene unclear. The CDR3 totals 12 residues. Trimming cost V 5 bases and J 5 bases, with 9 bases left between them. CDR1 and CDR2 (germline): SGHVS, FQNEAQ. Written as DNA, the CDR3 is TGTGCCAGCAGCCTACACTGGGAGACCCAGTACTTC. Protein product: CASSLHWETQYF. Combining the CDR3 with reference TRBV7-8 and TRBJ2-5 gives the whole variable domain GAGVSQSPRYKVAKRGQDVALRCDPISGHVSLFWYQQALGQGPEFLTYFQNEAQLDKSGLPSDRFFAERPEGSVSTLKIQRTQQEDSAVYLCASSLHWETQYFGPGTRLLVL.

The rearrangement links TRBV29-1 to TRBJ2-1; D ambiguous. V dropped 2 bases and J dropped 3 bases, with 2 bases sitting between them. The CDR3 has 11 amino acids. Germline CDR1 reads SQVTM; CDR2 reads ANQGSEA. CDR3 region: CSVELYNEQFF. The CDR3 DNA is TGCAGCGTTGAACTCTACAATGAGCAGTTCTTC.

The rearrangement links TRBV11-2 to TRBJ2-1, with TRBD2 identical over 12 bases. With V trimmed by 2 bases and J by 5 bases, 1 base remained unmatched. CDR1 and CDR2 from the germline V gene are SGHAT and FQNNGV. CDR3 length: 15 residues. Here the CDR3 reads CASSLRLAGDNEQFF. The CDR3 DNA reads TGTGCCAGCAGCTTAAGACTAGCGGGAGACAATGAGCAGTTCTTC.

The rearrangement joins TRBV20-1 to TRBJ2-5, with D uncertain. V lost 2 bases, J lost 0 bases, and 22 bases lay in between. This CDR3 is built from 18 residues. The germline V gene has CDR1 DFQATT and CDR2 SNEGSKA (reference sequence). The CDR3 loop reads CSARSSDLSTKDQETQYF. In nucleotides, the CDR3 is TGCAGTGCTAGATCCTCGGACCTCTCCACTAAGGACCAAGAGACCCAGTACTTC.

This rearrangement joins TRBV14 to TRBJ1-1; a possible D gene is TRBD1 (5 bases). Germline V gene sequence: CDR1 SGHDN, CDR2 FVKESK. This CDR3 comprises 14 residues. Trimming cost V 3 bases and J 3 bases, with 11 bases left between them. The DNA of the CDR3 is TGTGCCAGCAGCCATTTCCAGGGAGACACTGAAGCTTTCTTT. It translates to CASSHFQGDTEAFF.

This chain connects TRBV27 to TRBJ2-7; D unresolved. The germline V gene encodes CDR1 MNHEY and CDR2 SMNVEV (reference sequence). Trimming removed 5 bases at V and 2 bases at J, with 10 bases between. This CDR3 spans 13 amino acids. CDR3 amino acids: CASSPGRTYEQYF. The CDR3 DNA reads as TGTGCCAGCAGTCCAGGACGGACCTACGAGCAGTACTTC.

V usage is TRBV4-2 and J usage is TRBJ2-3; 7 positions agree with TRBD2. The CDR3 runs to 14 residues. From germline, CDR1 is LGHNA and CDR2 YNFKEQ. V dropped 0 bases and J dropped 6; count of bases not matched to a gene: 3. CDR3 DNA: TGTGCCAGCAGCCAAGAAAAGGGAGGGGATACGCAGTATTTT. As protein: CASSQEKGGDTQYF.

The V and J genes are TRBV12-3 or TRBV12-4 and TRBJ2-7, with 9 bases that match TRBD1. The CDR3 contains 16 residues. With V trimmed by 5 bases and J by 4 bases, 12 bases remained unmatched. As DNA, the CDR3 is TGTGCCAGCAGTCTCGGACAGGGGCGTCGTCAATACGAGCAGTACTTC. This translates into CASSLGQGRRQYEQYF.

This chain connects TRBV29-1 to TRBJ2-1; TRBD1 or TRBD2 may be the D gene (5 bases each). The CDR3 extends over 15 amino acids. Deletions cut 7 bases from V and 4 bases from J, with 20 bases between. Germline V gene sequence: CDR1 SQVTM, CDR2 ANQGSEA. CDR3 bases: TGCAGCGGTAGCCCAGGGAGCGGAGAATACAATGAGCAGTTCTTC. It translates to CSGSPGSGEYNEQFF.

J is TRBJ2-2 and V is TRBV24-1; D remains unclear. Per germline, CDR1 KGHDR and CDR2 SFDVKD. The V gene lost 2 bases and the J gene lost 3 bases, with 6 bases spanning the gap. The length of the CDR3 is 14 residues. CDR3 protein: CATSDSSHTGELFF. The DNA for the CDR3 is TGTGCCACCAGTGATTCCTCACACACCGGGGAGCTGTTTTTT.

The rearrangement joins TRBV6-4 to TRBJ2-1; 10 positions match TRBD2. The CDR3 spans 15 residues. The trim removed 3 bases at V and 8 bases at J, leaving 7 bases unmatched. Germline V CDR1 and CDR2: MRHNA, SNTAGT. The CDR3 nucleotides are TGTGCCAGCAGTGAAGGAGCGGGAGGGGGCGATGAGCAGTTCTTC. Its protein product is CASSEGAGGGDEQFF.

As DNA, the CDR3 is TGCGCCAGCAGCCAAGATCAGGTCACAGATACGCAGTATTTT. Translating it yields CASSQDQVTDTQYF. The J gene is TRBJ2-3, the V gene TRBV4-1; unclear D gene. V shed 0 bases and J shed 2 bases, with 6 bases lying between them. The germline V gene encodes CDR1 MGHRA and CDR2 YSYEKL. The CDR3 length is 14 residues.

The rearrangement uses TRBV18 and TRBJ2-2; TRBD2 might be the D (7 bases). The V end was cut by 3 bases, the J end by 6 bases, with 20 bases between. CDR1 and CDR2 (germline): KGHSH, LQKENI. This CDR3 contains 17 residues. The CDR3: CASSPSLNAGAPGELFF. The CDR3 bases are TGTGCCAGCTCACCCTCGTTGAACGCGGGGGCCCCCGGGGAGCTGTTTTTT.

V is TRBV7-9 and J is TRBJ2-7; D possibly corresponds to TRBD1 (5 bases). Trimming shortened V by 5 bases and J by 2 bases, and 13 bases separated the two germline ends. The CDR3 runs 14 residues. Germline CDR1 and CDR2: SEHNR and FQNEAQ (reference sequence). The CDR3 coding sequence is TGTGCCAGCAGCCCGCTGGGGCCTACCTACGAGCAGTACTTC. This gives the protein CASSPLGPTYEQYF.

The rearrangement uses TRBV9 and TRBJ2-1, with D perhaps matching TRBD2 (5 bases). Germline values: CDR1 SGDLS, CDR2 YYNGEE. The germline V and J ends were trimmed by 0 bases and 5 bases, with 9 bases remaining between them. This CDR3 is 14 amino acids long. CDR3 loop: CASSVGGLDNEQFF. In DNA form, the CDR3 reads TGTGCCAGCAGCGTAGGAGGGCTCGACAATGAGCAGTTCTTC. Filled out from reference TRBV9 and TRBJ2-1, the complete variable domain reads DSGVTQTPKHLITATGQRVTLRCSPRSGDLSVYWYQQSLDQGLQFLIQYYNGEERAKGNILERFSAQQFPDLHSELNLSSLELGDSALYFCASSVGGLDNEQFFGPGTRLTVL.

The chain couples TRBV6-2 or TRBV6-3 to TRBJ2-5; D is ambiguous. Germline V gene sequence: CDR1 MNHEY, CDR2 SVGEGT. Trimming left V 6 bases short and J 5 bases short, with 10 bases between. The CDR3 is made up of 12 amino acids. CDR3 region: CASSGIQETQYF. The CDR3 nucleotides are TGTGCCAGCAGCGGAATTCAGGAGACCCAGTACTTC.

The chain joins TRBV29-1 to TRBJ1-2, with unresolved D. Deletions cut 3 bases from V and 4 bases from J, with 6 bases between. This CDR3 is 11 amino acids long. Germline assignment: CDR1 SQVTM and CDR2 ANQGSEA. The CDR3 spells CSVDNLYGYTF. CDR3 coding DNA: TGCAGCGTTGATAACCTCTATGGCTACACCTTC.

This chain links TRBV4-3 with TRBJ2-2, with unresolved D. Germline V gene lookup returns CDR1 LGHNA and CDR2 YSLEER. The V end lost 3 bases, the J end lost 3 bases, and 5 bases lay between the germline ends. The CDR3 runs to 13 residues. The CDR3 protein is CASSQSHTGELFF. The CDR3 DNA follows: TGCGCCAGCAGCCAGTCTCACACCGGGGAGCTGTTTTTT.

This chain joins TRBV18 and TRBJ1-2; D unclear. The CDR3 extends over 17 amino acids. V was shortened by 2 bases and J by 0 bases, with 16 bases between the two germline ends. Germline V gene lookup returns CDR1 KGHSH and CDR2 LQKENI. DNA for the CDR3: TGTGCCAGCTCACCAATGGTGTGGCACCAAGCTAACTATGGCTACACCTTC. The encoded protein is CASSPMVWHQANYGYTF. The full variable domain, its missing parts supplied by reference TRBV18 and TRBJ1-2, is NAGVMQNPRHLVRRRGQEARLRCSPMKGHSHVYWYRQLPEEGLKFMVYLQKENIIDESGMPKERFSAEFPKEGPSILRIQQVVRGDSAAYFCASSPMVWHQANYGYTFGSGTRLTVV.

The chain uses TRBV6-4 and TRBJ2-3; 9 nucleotides match TRBD2. J gave up 1 base and V 0 bases, and 2 bases lay outside the gene matches. CDR1 MRHNA and CDR2 SNTAGT come from the germline V gene. The CDR3 runs 16 residues. In DNA, the CDR3 is TGTGCCAGCAGTGACTCCGCTAGCGGGGGCACAGATACGCAGTATTTT. It specifies CASSDSASGGTDTQYF.

This sequence joins TRBV28 and TRBJ2-7, with D tentatively TRBD1 (5 bases). The CDR3 extends over 18 amino acids. Deletions cut 5 bases from V and 0 bases from J, with 23 bases between. CDR1 and CDR2 from the germline V gene are MDHEN and SYDVKM. The CDR3 nucleotides read TGTGCCAGCAGTCTTAACAGGATTGGGTCGATTGGCTCCTACGAGCAGTACTTC. It is translated as CASSLNRIGSIGSYEQYF.

The V call is TRBV27, the J call TRBJ2-1; 13 bases line up with TRBD2. CDR1 and CDR2 from the germline V gene are MNHEY and SMNVEV (reference sequence). CDR3 size: 14 residues. Trimming removed 6 bases from V and 6 bases from J; junction bases left unmatched: 2. CDR3 in amino acids: CASRGLAGANEQFF. The CDR3 nucleotides read TGTGCCAGCAGAGGACTAGCGGGAGCCAATGAGCAGTTCTTC.

The J gene is TRBJ1-5, the V gene TRBV18; D unresolved. This CDR3 has 14 residues. The germline V and J ends were trimmed by 4 bases and 3 bases, with 10 bases remaining between them. Germline V gene lookup returns CDR1 KGHSH and CDR2 LQKENI. The CDR3 coding sequence is TGTGCCAGCTCACAACCGGGAACCAATCAGCCCCAGCATTTT. Translating it yields CASSQPGTNQPQHF.

The V gene is TRBV25-1, the J gene TRBJ1-1; tentatively, D is TRBD1 (5 bases). Deletions cut 1 base from V and 4 bases from J, with 10 bases between. Germline CDR1 MGHDK, CDR2 SYGVNS. CDR3 size: 14 residues. The CDR3 here is CASSESQGGTEAFF. Here the CDR3 DNA reads TGTGCCAGCAGTGAATCCCAGGGAGGCACTGAAGCTTTCTTT.

The gene calls are TRBV19 and TRBJ2-1; TRBD2 aligns across 9 bases. The CDR3 totals 13 residues. CDR1 and CDR2 (germline): LNHDA, SQIVND (reference sequence). Trimming at V came to 3 bases and at J to 7 bases, leaving 1 base not matched to a gene. CDR3 DNA sequence: TGTGCCAGTAGTATGCTAGCGGGGAATGAGCAGTTCTTC. It is translated as CASSMLAGNEQFF.

This clonotype was detected once. This sequence joins TRBV13 and TRBJ1-2; D may be TRBD1 (6 bases). The CDR3 covers 17 residues. Germline assignment: CDR1 PRHDT and CDR2 FYEKMQ (reference sequence). Trimming took 4 bases from V and 0 from J, leaving 18 bases between them. This CDR3 reads CASSSLQGFPTNYGYTF. Here the CDR3 DNA reads TGTGCCAGCAGCTCTCTACAGGGTTTCCCTACTAACTATGGCTACACCTTC.